These 26 T cell receptor beta chains originate from one sample sequenced in a study of T cells after yellow fever vaccination. Each CDR3 protein gets one entry after TCRdb re-called the 5' RACE reads with MiXCR. The sample has more than 50,000 distinct CDR3 sequences, approximately 6% seen once; the top ten hold roughly 31%. Sequences were derived from PBMCs, either bulk or a sorted T-cell subset (CD4+, CD8+, memory, or dextramer-sorted; not recorded which), sampled on the day of the yellow fever booster vaccination. The origin of the receptors is a man aged 18-30 years who received the YFV17D yellow fever vaccine.

This clonotype came up many times. The chain joins TRBV5-1 to TRBJ2-3, with no clear D. V dropped 0 bases and J dropped 4 bases, with 12 bases sitting between them. In germline, CDR1 is SGHRS, CDR2 YFSETQ. CDR3 length: 15 residues. CDR3 in amino acids: CASSLAGVWSDTQYF. The CDR3 coding sequence is TGCGCCAGCAGCTTGGCCGGAGTGTGGTCAGATACGCAGTATTTT.

There are many counts of this clonotype. The chain has TRBV29-1 and TRBJ1-1; D gene unclear. The germline V and J ends were trimmed by 7 bases and 2 bases, with 11 bases remaining between them. This CDR3 contains 12 residues. Germline lookup yields CDR1 SQVTM and CDR2 ANQGSEA. This CDR3 reads CSAFWDNTEAFF. The DNA for the CDR3 is TGCAGCGCTTTTTGGGATAACACTGAAGCTTTCTTT.

This clonotype was picked up many times. This chain uses TRBV6-6 with TRBJ1-1; no firm D call. The CDR3 sequence is 15 residues long. V was cut by 7 bases and J by 0 bases, with 15 bases left in between. The V gene's germline CDR1 is MNHNY and CDR2 SVGAGI (reference sequence). CDR3 amino acids: CASTPEGAMNTEAFF. CDR3 sequence (DNA): TGTGCCAGCACGCCGGAGGGCGCTATGAACACTGAAGCTTTCTTT.

The chain carries TRBV6-2 or TRBV6-3 and TRBJ2-3; a weak D match, TRBD1 (7 bases). Germline V gene lookup returns CDR1 MNHEY and CDR2 SVGEGT. The V end lost 2 bases, the J end lost 4 bases, and 13 bases lay between the germline ends. The CDR3 is made up of 15 amino acids. CDR3 amino acids: CASSYTQGGADTQYF. In DNA, the CDR3 is TGTGCCAGCAGTTACACCCAGGGGGGTGCAGATACGCAGTATTTT.

This sequence joins TRBV29-1 and TRBJ1-4; TRBD1 is a possible D gene (6 bases). Looked up from germline, CDR1 is SQVTM and CDR2 is ANQGSEA. This CDR3 region has 14 residues. Trimming cost V 2 bases and J 5 bases, with 12 bases left between them. The DNA for the CDR3 is TGCAGCGTTGAACCCAGGGGAGAGAATGAAAAACTGTTTTTT. Translated, it gives CSVEPRGENEKLFF.

This chain links TRBV20-1 with TRBJ2-7; TRBD2 might be the D (5 bases). CDR3 length equals 11 residues. Between the trimmed V and J ends, which lost 5 bases and 4 bases, there was a span of 9 bases. CDR1 and CDR2 (germline): DFQATT, SNEGSKA (reference sequence). In DNA, the CDR3 is TGCAGTGCTCTTCGGGAATACGAGCAGTACTTC. It translates to CSALREYEQYF.

The sample holds many counts of this clonotype. V gene TRBV30 combines with J gene TRBJ2-7; 10 nucleotides align to TRBD1. Looked up from germline, CDR1 is GTSNPN and CDR2 is SVGIG (reference sequence). Trimming took 0 bases from V and 4 from J; bases not matched to a gene: 3. The CDR3 is 14 residues long. CDR3 nucleotide sequence: TGTGCCTGGAGTGTACTGGGACAGGGGTACGAGCAGTACTTC. This encodes CAWSVLGQGYEQYF.

This clonotype came up a few times. The rearrangement joins TRBV2 to TRBJ1-5; D is unclear. Looked up from germline, CDR1 is SNHLY and CDR2 is FYNNEI. This CDR3 comprises 16 residues. Deletions cut 1 base from V and 4 bases from J, with 14 bases between. This chain's CDR3 is CASSEGSFVANQPQHF. The CDR3 DNA is TGTGCCAGCAGTGAAGGGAGCTTCGTAGCAAATCAGCCCCAGCATTTT.

This clonotype has ten or more counts. This rearrangement joins TRBV7-8 to TRBJ2-1; D may be TRBD1 (6 bases). This CDR3 contains 14 residues. Per germline, CDR1 SGHVS and CDR2 FQNEAQ. V was shortened by 8 bases and J by 0 bases, with 11 bases between the two germline ends. The CDR3 is CASGGQRSYNEQFF. CDR3 nucleotides: TGTGCCAGCGGGGGCCAACGCTCCTACAATGAGCAGTTCTTC.

This clonotype was found a few times. V gene TRBV6-2 or TRBV6-3 combines with J gene TRBJ2-7; TRBD1 might be the D (6 bases). This CDR3 comprises 12 residues. Trimming took off 8 bases at V and 0 bases at J, with 8 bases between the two ends. Germline lookup yields CDR1 MNHEY and CDR2 SVGEGT. The CDR3 here is CASRDISYEQYV. CDR3 nucleotide sequence: TGTGCCAGCCGGGACATCTCCTACGAGCAGTACGTC.

CDR3 region: CASSSLGSPPDTQYF. The CDR3 nucleotides read TGTGCCAGCAGCTCCCTAGGGAGCCCACCCGATACGCAGTATTTT. The chain employs TRBV5-4 and TRBJ2-3; D may be TRBD2 (5 bases). Trimming left V 3 bases short and J 6 bases short, with 17 bases between. Looked up from germline, CDR1 is SGHNT and CDR2 is YYREEE (reference sequence). The CDR3 is 15 residues long.

There are many counts of this clonotype. CDR3 sequence reads: CASSPTGGNGYTF. CDR3 sequence (DNA): TGTGCCAGCAGCCCGACAGGGGGCAATGGCTACACCTTC. The genes are TRBV7-2 and TRBJ1-2; 10 nucleotides align to TRBD1. The junction had 3 bases not matched to a gene; V was cut back by 5 bases and J by 6 bases. CDR1 is SGHTA and CDR2 is FQGNSA in the germline V gene. The CDR3 consists of 13 residues. Filled out from reference TRBV7-2 and TRBJ1-2, the complete variable domain reads GAGVSQSPSNKVTEKGKDVELRCDPISGHTALYWYRQSLGQGLEFLIYFQGNSAPDKSGLPSDRFSAERTGGSVSTLTIQRTQQEDSAVYLCASSPTGGNGYTFGSGTRLTVV.

This clonotype was observed many times. The V gene is TRBV6-6, the J gene TRBJ2-1; weak D call: TRBD2 (5 bases). The germline V gene has CDR1 MNHNY and CDR2 SVGAGI (reference sequence). This CDR3 region has 16 residues. V lost 7 bases and J 5 bases, leaving 21 bases between the germline ends. The CDR3 loop reads CASTYNDYYADNEQFF. The CDR3 nucleotides read TGTGCCAGCACCTATAACGACTATTATGCAGACAATGAGCAGTTCTTC.

The gene calls are TRBV27 and TRBJ2-1; TRBD2 agrees at 10 bases. Germline CDR1 reads MNHEY; CDR2 reads SMNVEV (reference sequence). V shed 5 bases, J shed 4 bases, and the junction held 11 bases outside the gene matches. This CDR3 is built from 17 residues. Here the CDR3 reads CASSLYSSGGLYNEQFF. In nucleotides, the CDR3 is TGTGCCAGCAGTCTTTACTCTAGCGGGGGACTGTACAATGAGCAGTTCTTC.

This clonotype came up many times. J is TRBJ2-2 and V is TRBV5-5; D not resolved. CDR1 and CDR2 (germline): SGHKS, YYEKEE (reference sequence). V was trimmed by 0 bases and J by 1 base, leaving 1 base between them. The CDR3 is made up of 13 amino acids. As DNA, the CDR3 is TGTGCCAGCAGCTTGGTGAACACCGGGGAGCTGTTTTTT. Encoded protein: CASSLVNTGELFF.

This clonotype came up many times. This chain joins TRBV20-1 and TRBJ2-7, with D tentatively TRBD2 (6 bases). The CDR3 totals 14 residues. The germline CDR1 and CDR2 sequences are DFQATT and SNEGSKA (reference sequence). Between the trimmed V and J ends, which lost 5 bases and 0 bases, there was a span of 14 bases. The CDR3 here is CSALGLRDSYEQYF. CDR3 sequence (DNA): TGCAGTGCTCTGGGACTGAGAGACTCCTACGAGCAGTACTTC.

This clonotype was observed a few times. The V and J genes are TRBV11-2 and TRBJ2-3; D may be TRBD2 (5 bases). From germline, CDR1 is SGHAT and CDR2 FQNNGV. Trimming removed 1 base from V and 7 bases from J, with 9 bases in between. The CDR3 is 13 amino acids. The CDR3 DNA sequence: TGTGCCAGCAGCTTAGTAGGAGGATATACGCAGTATTTT. Its translation is CASSLVGGYTQYF.

The table lists this clonotype with a few counts. The chain carries TRBV12-3 or TRBV12-4 and TRBJ1-2; 7 positions match TRBD1. The CDR3 has 13 residues. The trim removed 3 bases at V and 7 bases at J, leaving 5 bases unmatched. CDR3 loop: CASSFGGGRGYTF. The CDR3 nucleotides read TGTGCCAGCAGTTTTGGAGGGGGCCGTGGCTACACCTTC.

This chain uses TRBV27 with TRBJ2-5; the D gene is possibly TRBD1 (5 bases). The CDR3 is made up of 14 amino acids. From germline, CDR1 is MNHEY and CDR2 SMNVEV (reference sequence). Trimming pared 3 bases from V and 7 bases from J, leaving 15 bases between. The CDR3 here is CASSLGPRDVTQYF. The DNA for the CDR3 is TGTGCCAGCAGTTTGGGGCCCCGCGATGTGACCCAGTACTTC.

The CDR3 loop is CASSQAPAGDSYNEQFF. Here the CDR3 DNA reads TGCGCCAGCAGCCAGGCCCCTGCGGGGGACTCCTACAATGAGCAGTTCTTC. This chain uses TRBV4-1 with TRBJ2-1, with TRBD2 matching 7 bases. J lost 0 bases, V lost 3 bases, and 8 bases had no gene match. The CDR3 is made up of 17 amino acids. The germline gives CDR1 MGHRA, CDR2 YSYEKL.

This clonotype was detected many times. The rearrangement uses TRBV4-2 and TRBJ2-3, with D perhaps matching TRBD1 (5 bases). The CDR3 length is 14 residues. Germline-derived CDR1 and CDR2 are LGHNA and YNFKEQ. V was shortened by 0 bases and J by 2 bases, with 6 bases between the two germline ends. The CDR3 is CASSQEQATDTQYF. The CDR3 DNA reads TGTGCCAGCAGCCAAGAACAGGCCACAGATACGCAGTATTTT.

This clonotype showed up many times. The chain employs TRBV4-3 and TRBJ1-1; TRBD1 might be the D (5 bases). The germline CDR1 and CDR2 sequences are LGHNA and YSLEER. Trimming took off 0 bases at V and 0 bases at J, with 14 bases between the two ends. This CDR3 has 17 residues. In DNA, the CDR3 is TGCGCCAGCAGCCAAGAGTCGGCAGGGACCATGAACACTGAAGCTTTCTTT. This gives the protein CASSQESAGTMNTEAFF.

The table lists this clonotype with many counts. The rearrangement joins TRBV5-1 to TRBJ2-1; 8 bases line up with TRBD1. V shed 6 bases and J 9 bases; nucleotides not matched to a gene: 17. Per germline, CDR1 SGHRS and CDR2 YFSETQ. This CDR3 is 16 amino acids long. The CDR3 coding sequence is TGCGCCAGCAAATCTCAGGGGGCGGAGGACAGTGTTGAGCAGTTCTTC. This gives the protein CASKSQGAEDSVEQFF.

Remarks on this clonotype: One base away lies a much larger clone, so this may be a sequencing read error. This sequence joins TRBV5-1 and TRBJ1-1; D not resolved. The germline V gene has CDR1 SGHRS and CDR2 YFSETQ. The CDR3 runs 13 residues. The CDR3 nucleotides read TGCGGCAGCAGTTCGGCAGGCGGCACTGAAGCTTTCTTT. Translated, it gives CGSSSAGGTEAFF.

The V and J genes are TRBV12-3 or TRBV12-4 and TRBJ1-4; D is undetermined. V was shortened by 6 bases and J by 2 bases, with 10 bases between the two germline ends. The CDR3 spans 14 residues. CDR3 region: CASRMSGTNEKLFF. The DNA of the CDR3 is TGTGCCAGCAGGATGTCTGGGACTAATGAAAAACTGTTTTTT.

This clonotype was seen repeatedly, ten times or more. The chain employs TRBV12-3 or TRBV12-4 and TRBJ2-3; D tentatively fits TRBD1 or TRBD2 (5 bases each). This CDR3 region has 16 residues. V dropped 7 bases and J dropped 0 bases, with 17 bases sitting between them. CDR3 DNA: TGTGCCAGCACGCCGACTTTTGGGGGTAGCACAGATACGCAGTATTTT. Translation gives CASTPTFGGSTDTQYF.